The sequence of this TCR beta chain was determined in a study of T cells in Graves' hyperthyroidism and ophthalmopathy (dated by TCRdb to between 2018 and 2020). At the level of the whole study: TCR V-J signatures able to tell the groups apart were searched for in a discovery cohort of more than 90 patients, of whom roughly 42 had Graves' ophthalmopathy and roughly 57 had stable Graves' hyperthyroidism. In about 6 Graves' hyperthyroidism patients, the study also compared T-cell repertoires from thyroid tissue with T-cell repertoires from blood. Once sampling was done, hyperthyroidism patients were given methimazole at a starting dose of 30 mg daily, whereas ophthalmopathy patients were given high-dose intravenous methylprednisolone. For training and testing, the 100 patients in the discovery cohort were randomly divided in a 7:3 ratio. Prospective prediction of ophthalmopathy was tested in an independent validation cohort of fewer than 20 hyperthyroidism patients and 15 to 17 patients who later progressed to ophthalmopathy. According to the paper, TCR Vbeta CDR3 sequencing was carried out on approximately 140 peripheral blood samples, which came from 40 to 45 ophthalmopathy, about 75 hyperthyroidism and roughly 17 progressor patients. What the study reported, not specific to this receptor: Ophthalmopathy was separated from stable hyperthyroidism by a 13 V-J signature model, with approximately 86% sensitivity and around 81% specificity obtained in cross-validation and 80%/75% obtained in testing. During validation, the model predicted progression to ophthalmopathy a median of approximately 6 months ahead of onset, with 70.59% sensitivity and around 73% specificity. Sample size was not statistically predetermined, and investigators were not blinded to group allocation. Most expanded thyroid clonotypes (frequency above 0.001) were also detected in blood, suggesting blood repertoires may reflect thyroid immune responses.

The TCR beta CDR3 regions were amplified from RNA transcripts. The first round of RT-PCR for the TCR CDR3 was performed with the HTBI primer set and the Qiagen OneStep RT-PCR kit. Libraries were constructed in a second round of multiplex PCR, after which size selection and purification were performed. Paired-end sequencing of the libraries was performed with 100 bp reads on an Illumina HiSeq2000. Concerning the study's data processing: SOAPnuke was used to process the raw data, throwing out any read that contained adapters or uncalled bases, had a mean Phred below 15, or lacked an exact constant-primer or identifier match. High-quality paired reads were merged with COPE v1.2.5, and unique nucleotide sequences were defined as clonotypes. MiTCR v1.1 was used to align clonotypes to the IMGT TRBV, TRBD and TRBJ reference segments. The analysis was restricted to V-J combinations with a frequency above 0.0001, which together covered 99.2% of the repertoires. A TCS score was defined as the ratio of F50 (clonal expansion) to E x V (chaos), with BLOSUM62-based TCRdist applied between CDR3 peptides within each V-J. Welch's t-statistics and random forest reduced roughly 530 V-J features to 13, which were used in a naive Bayes classifier (R e1071). The similarity between thyroid and blood repertoires was quantified using the Morisita-Horn index. TCRdb applied fastp at Q25 and MiXCR to the public reads, then kept only in-frame beta chains. Here each entry gathers all rows of one CDR3 protein and keeps the most common genes and DNA. The V and J calls reflect TCRdb's pipeline rather than the authors' work. This sample comprises 540,000 or so distinct CDR3 sequences, 40% to 55% of them detected only once. Together, the top ten hold under 20% of the sample.

As concerns this clonotype: This receptor's antigen is unknown. The junction differs from germline at one of its ends, possibly a read error.

Measured from the cysteine to the phenylalanine, the CDR3 is 16 residues long. The kept DNA is CDR3 alone, 48 bases in frame from the first base. According to the germline V gene, CDR1 reads SGHRS and CDR2 reads YFSETQ. Any patient with an uncontrolled infection, another autoimmune disease, pregnancy or lactation was excluded. Diagnoses were based on clinical symptoms, serum thyroxine and TRAb, thyroid ultrasound and orbital computed tomography. Trizol reagent was used to extract total RNA, and RNA quality was then checked on an Agilent 2100 Bioanalyzer. Sequenced: peripheral blood or thyroid tissue (not recorded which). The sequence joins TRBV5-1 to TRBJ1-1, with the D gene call left open. The TCR sequence derives from an adult woman with Graves' disease, either hyperthyroidism or ophthalmopathy (not recorded which). CDR3 loop: CASSLPPVDMDTEAFF. The nucleotide sequence is given as TGTGCCAGCAGCTTGCCCCCGGTCGACATGGACACTGAAGCTTTCTTT.